The 21 T cell receptor beta chains reported below all come from one sample, sequenced in a study of blood T cell repertoires in COVID-19. This table comes from immunoSEQ multiplex PCR, and its TCRdb copy is limited to in-frame clones, with some not included. The table records over 65,000 clones, roughly 89% of them present only once. Source material: peripheral blood. The receptors here all came from a man aged 50 or older with active or convalescent COVID-19.

CDR3 loop: CASSGRGGANVLTF. In nucleotides, the CDR3 is TGTGCCAGCAGCGGACGAGGTGGGGCCAACGTCCTGACTTTC. J is TRBJ2-6 and V is TRBV9; D is unresolved. The CDR3 length is 14 residues. V was shortened by 3 bases and J by 3 bases, with 7 bases between the two germline ends. The germline CDR1 and CDR2 sequences are SGDLS and YYNGEE. The variable domain in full, with the rest retrieved from reference TRBV9 and TRBJ2-6, is DSGVTQTPKHLITATGQRVTLRCSPRSGDLSVYWYQQSLDQGLQFLIQYYNGEERAKGNILERFSAQQFPDLHSELNLSSLELGDSALYFCASSGRGGANVLTFGAGSRLTVL.

The chain joins TRBV2 to TRBJ1-6, with D maybe TRBD1 (6 bases). Germline CDR1 and CDR2: SNHLY and FYNNEI. Trimming removed 8 bases at V and 0 bases at J, with 14 bases between. The CDR3 totals 16 residues. The chain's CDR3 is CASGRTASSYNSPLHF. The CDR3 DNA follows: TGTGCCAGCGGACGGACAGCGAGCTCCTATAATTCACCCCTCCACTTT.

The chain combines TRBV18 with TRBJ2-1; 11 positions agree with TRBD1. The junction had 0 bases not matched to a gene; V was cut back by 4 bases and J by 4 bases. Per germline, CDR1 KGHSH and CDR2 LQKENI. The CDR3 extends over 14 amino acids. CDR3 protein: CASSRDRGYNEQFF. The CDR3 DNA follows: TGTGCCAGCTCACGGGACAGGGGGTACAATGAGCAGTTCTTC.

The V call is TRBV5-4, the J call TRBJ2-3; D perhaps matches TRBD2 (6 bases). The V gene's germline CDR1 is SGHNT and CDR2 YYREEE (reference sequence). CDR3 size: 14 residues. With 7 bases removed from V and 3 bases from J, the gap between germline ends came to 15 bases. The DNA for the CDR3 is TGTGCCAGCCGGGGGAGGATCGAGACAGATACGCAGTATTTT. Residues: CASRGRIETDTQYF.

The chain uses TRBV24-1 and TRBJ1-2; TRBD1 aligns across 7 bases. CDR1 is KGHDR and CDR2 is SFDVKD in the germline V gene. This CDR3 contains 14 residues. The V segment lost 1 base and the J segment 6 bases; nucleotides outside the gene matches: 4. The CDR3 nucleotides read TGTGCCACCAGTGATTTACCACAGGGGAATGGCTACACCTTC. As protein: CATSDLPQGNGYTF.

The V call is TRBV19, the J call TRBJ1-5; 9 nucleotides agree with TRBD1. V dropped 3 bases and J dropped 4; count of bases not matched to a gene: 10. The germline CDR1 and CDR2 sequences are LNHDA and SQIVND (reference sequence). This CDR3 is 17 amino acids long. This CDR3 is CASSISGTGMVNQPQHF. The DNA for the CDR3 is TGTGCCAGTAGTATCTCCGGGACAGGGATGGTTAATCAGCCCCAGCATTTT.

This chain links TRBV10-3 with TRBJ1-4; no clear D gene. The V end was cut by 8 bases, the J end by 5 bases, with 9 bases between. The V gene's germline CDR1 is ENHRY and CDR2 SYGVKD. This CDR3 region has 12 residues. The CDR3 DNA follows: TGTGCCATCGCGGCGGGGAATGAAAAACTGTTTTTT. Amino acids: CAIAAGNEKLFF.

The rearrangement uses TRBV2 and TRBJ1-1; no definite D call. The CDR3 has 12 residues. Germline V gives CDR1 SNHLY, CDR2 FYNNEI. Trimming cost V 0 bases and J 8 bases, with 7 bases left between them. The CDR3 protein is CASSEASVEAFF. The CDR3 coding sequence is TGTGCCAGCAGTGAAGCTTCGGTAGAAGCTTTCTTT.

This sequence joins TRBV2 and TRBJ2-3; 8 nucleotides agree with TRBD1. Unmatched junction bases numbered 10, after V lost 8 bases and J lost 6 bases. The CDR3 has 14 residues. Germline assignment: CDR1 SNHLY and CDR2 FYNNEI. The CDR3 spells CASSTGAVGDTQYF. DNA of the CDR3: TGTGCCAGCTCGACAGGGGCGGTCGGGGATACGCAGTATTTT.

Details on this clone: Additional DNA sequences in this sample encode the identical CDR3. The J gene is TRBJ2-2, the V gene TRBV24-1; 8 bases line up with TRBD1. The CDR3 is 16 residues long. Germline V lookup: CDR1 KGHDR, CDR2 SFDVKD. V was pared by 4 bases and J by 5 bases, with 8 bases of the junction left unmatched. CDR3 in DNA: TGTGCCACCAGTGACCCAGGGACAGGAACTACCGGGGAGCTGTTTTTT. It codes for CATSDPGTGTTGELFF.

The V gene is TRBV6-5, the J gene TRBJ2-7; a possible D gene is TRBD2 (6 bases). Germline values: CDR1 MNHEY, CDR2 SVGAGI. The CDR3 loop spans 12 amino acids. V lost 8 bases, J lost 3 bases, and 11 bases lay in between. The CDR3 is CASGGYGYEQYF. The CDR3 DNA is TGTGCCAGCGGGGGGTACGGCTACGAGCAGTACTTC.

V usage is TRBV19 and J usage is TRBJ2-1; maybe TRBD2 (5 bases). Germline CDR1 LNHDA, CDR2 SQIVND (reference sequence). Trimming stripped 3 bases from V and 9 bases from J, with 9 bases between. The CDR3 loop spans 12 amino acids. CDR3 DNA sequence: TGTGCCAGTAGTATTTCGGGAACTGAGCAGTTCTTC. Its protein is CASSISGTEQFF.

The gene calls are TRBV27 and TRBJ1-1, with a tentative D call TRBD1 (5 bases). The length of the CDR3 is 14 residues. The V end lost 2 bases, the J end lost 2 bases, and 9 bases lay between the germline ends. Germline assignment: CDR1 MNHEY and CDR2 SMNVEV (reference sequence). CDR3 protein: CASSLEGANTEAFF. The CDR3 nucleotides read TGTGCCAGCAGTTTAGAAGGGGCCAACACTGAAGCTTTCTTT.

The chain's CDR3 is CASSSRRQVEAFF. The CDR3 nucleotides are TGTGCCAGCAGCTCCCGACGACAGGTTGAAGCTTTCTTT. This sequence joins TRBV12-3 or TRBV12-4 and TRBJ1-1; possible D gene TRBD1, 6 bases. Between the trimmed V and J ends, which lost 6 bases and 7 bases, there was a span of 15 bases. This CDR3 contains 13 residues.

This rearrangement joins TRBV28 to TRBJ1-6; 10 bases are a match to TRBD1. Germline CDR1 and CDR2: MDHEN and SYDVKM. This CDR3 contains 14 residues. V gave up 8 bases and J gave up 9 bases; unmatched junction bases: 7. The CDR3 DNA sequence: TGTGCCAGCGTCCCGGGACAGGGGTTTTCACCCCTCCACTTT. Translated, it gives CASVPGQGFSPLHF.

This clone has only one observation. The genes are TRBV29-1 and TRBJ2-7; D possibly corresponds to TRBD1 (6 bases). CDR1 is SQVTM, CDR2 ANQGSEA, per germline. The CDR3 loop spans 14 amino acids. Deletions cut 4 bases from V and 2 bases from J, with 15 bases between. The DNA of the CDR3 is TGCAGCGTTGTCCCAGGACAGTCAACCTACGAGCAGTACTTC. Translation gives CSVVPGQSTYEQYF.

The chain joins TRBV6-1 to TRBJ1-4; 7 bases are shared with TRBD1. Germline lookup yields CDR1 MNHNS and CDR2 SASEGT. The CDR3 extends over 14 amino acids. Trimming at V came to 2 bases and at J to 5 bases, leaving 2 bases not matched to a gene. The CDR3 spells CASSENRGNEKLFF. The CDR3 region has the DNA TGTGCCAGCAGTGAAAACAGGGGAAATGAAAAACTGTTTTTT.

The V and J genes are TRBV14 and TRBJ2-7; the D gene is possibly TRBD2 (5 bases). CDR3 size: 14 residues. V lost 1 base to trimming and J lost 3 bases, with 10 bases between them. Germline CDR1 is SGHDN and CDR2 is FVKESK. CDR3 nucleotides: TGTGCCAGCAGCCAAGGGCCGGGGTACTACGAGCAGTACTTC. Translating it yields CASSQGPGYYEQYF.

This clone was counted only a few times. This rearrangement joins TRBV4-1 to TRBJ1-1; 8 nucleotides line up with TRBD1. CDR3 length equals 16 residues. V was clipped by 4 bases and J by 0 bases; unmatched bases: 7. Per germline, CDR1 MGHRA and CDR2 YSYEKL. CDR3 loop: CASSPGQGKVNTEAFF. DNA of the CDR3: TGCGCCAGCAGCCCCGGACAGGGAAAAGTGAACACTGAAGCTTTCTTT.

This clone was seen only once. The V call is TRBV20-1, the J call TRBJ2-7; D is possibly TRBD2 (6 bases). The germline V gene has CDR1 DFQATT and CDR2 SNEGSKA (reference sequence). This CDR3 has 14 residues. Trimming cost V 3 bases and J 3 bases, with 15 bases left between them. CDR3 coding DNA: TGCAGTGCTAGTCCTGCGGGGACCAACTACGAGCAGTACTTC. It is translated as CSASPAGTNYEQYF.

This clone was seen once. This chain connects TRBV18 to TRBJ1-4; no clear D. Germline CDR1 KGHSH, CDR2 LQKENI. The CDR3 extends over 16 amino acids. The germline V and J ends were trimmed by 3 bases and 1 base, with 12 bases remaining between them. CDR3 in DNA: TGTGCCAGCTCACCGCACGCCAGGATAACTAATGAAAAACTGTTTTTT. Amino acid sequence: CASSPHARITNEKLFF.